A selection of T cell receptor beta chains follows, all from one sample in a study of beta chain features in type 1 diabetes. Using immunoSEQ multiplex PCR, the repertoire was profiled, and TCRdb retains in-frame clones only, with some absent. The sample lists over 650,000 clones; more than 12% were seen once. The source material was naive CD4+ T cells from blood. These receptors were collected from a man younger than 35 with type 1 diabetes. The conserved cysteine and the conserved F or W are not part of the CDR3 here.

J gene: TRBJ2-3
V gene: TRBV18
CDR3 protein: ASSPPLAGGTDTQY

J gene: TRBJ2-5
V gene: TRBV6-5
CDR3 protein: ASSYRFQETQY

J gene: TRBJ2-3
V gene: TRBV25-1
CDR3 protein: ASSLSGREDTQY

J gene: TRBJ1-1
V gene: TRBV30
CDR3 protein: AYGRLNTEAF

J gene: TRBJ2-7
V gene: TRBV19
CDR3 protein: ASSPLVGTGPYEQY

J gene: TRBJ2-5
V gene: TRBV11-2
CDR3 protein: ASSLDRGTGGETQY

J gene: TRBJ2-1
V gene: TRBV29-1
CDR3 protein: SVEINQAPVEQF

J gene: TRBJ2-7
V gene: TRBV9
CDR3 protein: ASSVTSGGYEQY

J gene: TRBJ2-3
V gene: TRBV18
CDR3 protein: ASSSGLAGRTDTQY

J gene: TRBJ1-4
V gene: TRBV5-4
CDR3 protein: ASSLSGTGSEKLF

J gene: TRBJ1-2
V gene: TRBV27
CDR3 protein: ASPKRGGGYT

J gene: TRBJ1-5
V gene: TRBV6-5
CDR3 protein: ASSYSGGQGGQPQH

J gene: TRBJ2-3
V gene: TRBV29-1
CDR3 protein: SVEPNLGGDTQY

J gene: TRBJ2-3
V gene: TRBV14
CDR3 protein: ASSPYRPFSDTQY

J gene: TRBJ2-7
V gene: TRBV9
CDR3 protein: ASSDGTSSYEQY

J gene: TRBJ1-4
V gene: TRBV30
CDR3 protein: AWSFYSREKLF

J gene: TRBJ2-6
V gene: TRBV11-2
CDR3 protein: ASSLKGTGSGANVLT

J gene: TRBJ2-7
V gene: TRBV7-9
CDR3 protein: ASSAGRWIYEQY

J gene: TRBJ1-3
V gene: TRBV6-5
CDR3 protein: ASSSGTGFSGNTIY

J gene: TRBJ2-1
V gene: TRBV5-1
CDR3 protein: ASSSDRMIYNEQF

J gene: TRBJ2-7
V gene: TRBV5-1
CDR3 protein: ASSLPRTSGNLYEQY

J gene: TRBJ2-3
V gene: TRBV5-4
CDR3 protein: ASTLSSSTDTQY

J gene: TRBJ2-7
V gene: TRBV28
CDR3 protein: ASTPGQGSWEQY

J gene: TRBJ1-4
V gene: TRBV7-9
CDR3 protein: ASSPKGPEKLF

J gene: TRBJ1-2
V gene: TRBV5-1
CDR3 protein: ASSLDGRGGYT

J gene: TRBJ1-1
V gene: TRBV7-2
CDR3 protein: ASSSSMEVTEAF

J gene: TRBJ2-7
V gene: TRBV9
CDR3 protein: ASSVSSSGWIYEQY

J gene: TRBJ2-1
V gene: TRBV30
CDR3 protein: AWSNSGRSYNEQF

J gene: TRBJ2-7
V gene: TRBV7-2
CDR3 protein: ASSSGRERYEQY

J gene: TRBJ2-3
V gene: TRBV7-8
CDR3 protein: ASRVRGSTDTQY

J gene: TRBJ1-2
V gene: TRBV27
CDR3 protein: ASSSMTGGTYGYT

J gene: TRBJ2-5
V gene: TRBV18
CDR3 protein: ASSPPGGIETQY

J gene: TRBJ2-1
V gene: TRBV7-2
CDR3 protein: ASSLVSSIGNNEQF

J gene: TRBJ1-3
V gene: TRBV25-1
CDR3 protein: ASTPPGRGLGNTIY

J gene: TRBJ2-1
V gene: TRBV11-1
CDR3 protein: ASSGGTVGSEQF

J gene: TRBJ1-3
V gene: TRBV7-6
CDR3 protein: ASSPQDSGNTIY

J gene: TRBJ2-4
V gene: TRBV4-2
CDR3 protein: ASSQPPGTGDFGMAKNIQY

J gene: TRBJ1-6
V gene: TRBV30
CDR3 protein: AWSLGQGDNSPLH

J gene: TRBJ1-4
V gene: TRBV5-1
CDR3 protein: ASRIQNSDEKLF

J gene: TRBJ2-1
V gene: TRBV4-1
CDR3 protein: ASIQIGGREGEQF

J gene: TRBJ2-7
V gene: TRBV29-1
CDR3 protein: SVAVGQGANEQY

J gene: TRBJ2-5
V gene: TRBV4-2
CDR3 protein: ASSQRGQDLYQETQY

J gene: TRBJ2-5
V gene: TRBV6-5
CDR3 protein: ASMTGTGVETQY

J gene: TRBJ2-7
V gene: TRBV5-1
CDR3 protein: ASRRDEIYEQY

J gene: TRBJ2-3
V gene: TRBV5-6
CDR3 protein: ASSHRFTQY

J gene: TRBJ2-5
V gene: TRBV18
CDR3 protein: ASSPLRATNLETQY

J gene: TRBJ1-1
V gene: TRBV11-2
CDR3 protein: ASSLGIELAF

J gene: TRBJ1-2
V gene: TRBV29-1
CDR3 protein: SERDRDWEGYT

J gene: TRBJ2-6
V gene: TRBV30
CDR3 protein: AWGHPIGRSGANVLT

J gene: TRBJ2-1
V gene: TRBV7-2
CDR3 protein: ASSSRGLFHNEQF

J gene: TRBJ2-1
V gene: TRBV29-1
CDR3 protein: SVASGGAGEF

J gene: TRBJ1-4
V gene: TRBV29-1
CDR3 protein: SARQGGEKLF

J gene: TRBJ2-1
V gene: TRBV28
CDR3 protein: ATSSGGQSYNEQF

J gene: TRBJ2-1
V gene: TRBV9
CDR3 protein: ASSVGLAGYNEQF

J gene: TRBJ1-2
V gene: TRBV15
CDR3 protein: ATSRDRGNYGYT

J gene: TRBJ2-6
V gene: TRBV21-1
CDR3 protein: ASSDSSRGLTTSGANVLT